Given below is one T cell receptor (beta chain) in context. TCRdb's table, derived via immunoSEQ multiplex PCR, lists solely in-frame clones and lacks some. The data hold 110,000 or so clones, with approximately 84% observed a single time. These data originate in a study of blood T cell repertoires in COVID-19. Study summary: T cells, B-cell-depleted T cells, or PBMCs provided the cDNA or gDNA that served as material.

CDR3 length: 10 residues. Trimming removed 10 bases from V and 6 bases from J, with 9 bases in between. Germline V gene data show CDR1 as SNHLY and CDR2 as FYNNEI. The rearrangement joins TRBV2 to TRBJ1-2; maybe TRBD1 (6 bases). The TCR comes from a man aged 35-49 years with acute or convalescent COVID-19. The sample consisted of peripheral blood. As DNA, the CDR3 is TGTGCCAACGGACAGAATGGCTACACCTTC. This sequence encodes CANGQNGYTF.